This entry concerns a single T cell receptor beta chain. This clone's antigen is unknown. No per-base quality is available; no much larger clone lies one base away. The source of the sample is a study of PD-L1 blockade in urothelial cancer (dated 2017 in TCRdb). With regard to the full study: All patients started therapy in the mid-2010s and received atezolizumab 1,200 mg intravenously every 3 weeks. Twenty-five of 29 patients were identified as males with urothelial cancer of bladder origin, and a prior smoking history was reported by 18 of 29 patients. Patients had an ECOG performance status of 0 or 1 and had received between 0 and 3 prior chemotherapy regimens. Blood samples were analyzed at two time points: 3 weeks after treatment start (second dose) and 6 weeks after treatment start. Blood samples gave a median of about 150,000 T cells and approximately 80,000 unique TCRs, with a median clonality of about 0.078. An exploratory multi-omic analysis was conducted of the somatic, immune and clinical correlates of response to PD-L1 blockade with atezolizumab in urothelial cancer. Pretreatment tumor samples and matched peripheral blood, collected serially before and after atezolizumab treatment, underwent TCR sequencing. Progression-free survival longer than 6 months counted as durable clinical benefit, and TCR features were additionally tested against both progression-free and overall survival. In the same patients, pretreatment tumors underwent whole exome sequencing and RNA sequencing in addition to TCR sequencing. Some ten patients reached durable clinical benefit, while about 20 patients did not. Just over 28 patients had pretreatment blood TCR-seq, around 24 had at least one posttreatment blood collection, and around 24 had tumor TCR-seq. What the authors observed across the whole study: Small sample size (n of about 30) and many exploratory analyses mean the results are intended to be hypothesis-generating. A pretreatment peripheral blood TCR clonality below the median was linked to improved progression-free and overall survival. Among patients with durable benefit, tumor-associated TCR clones showed greater expansion in peripheral blood 3 weeks after treatment started (n ≈ 20, p = 0.022).

Synthetic TCR analog templates were spiked into each PCR to estimate absolute template abundance from read counts. The immunoSEQ assay was used to amplify TCRbeta CDR3 regions from genomic DNA with bias-controlled V and J gene primers. Rearranged TCRbeta segments were sequenced at approximately 20X coverage. Concerning the study's data processing: Sequencing errors were corrected by clustering and CDR3s were annotated against IMGT to assign V, D and J genes. Out-of-frame and stop-codon sequences were excluded, and only productive TCRbeta rearrangements were used in downstream analyses. To compute clonality, Shannon entropy was normalized by the log of the number of unique productive sequences and then subtracted from one. Clones differing between time points or between blood and tumor were identified using Fisher's exact test with Benjamini-Hochberg correction, with an adjusted p below 0.01 applied as the threshold. As stored in TCRdb, this immuneACCESS dataset retains in-frame rearrangements with V and J assigned. A fraction of the clones does not appear; measured against another copy, unresolved V genes explain less than half of the discrepancy, and the remainder lacks a known reason. Clonal size and the V and J genes are those of that table, whereas D and trimming came from the DNA. The sample has tens of thousands of clones on record, about 85% of them singletons. The ten largest clones represent approximately 4.7% of the sample.

The cohort comprised fewer than 35 patients with locally advanced or metastatic urothelial carcinoma treated at Memorial Sloan Kettering on a trial protocol. Peripheral blood mononuclear cells were collected pretreatment and during treatment, at between 1 and 8 total time points per patient. The Qiagen DNeasy Blood extraction kit was used to purify genomic DNA from total PBMCs and tumor samples. Collected pretreatment and during treatment, PBMCs were isolated and stored as previously described. CDR1 and CDR2, looked up from the germline V gene (reference sequence), are MNHEY and SMNVEV. The CDR3 sequence holds 18 residues, the cysteine and phenylalanine included. CDR3 DNA is the only sequence kept; it has 54 bases, read in frame from the first base. From V the trimming removes 6 bases and from J it removes 1 base, while the gene matches leave 9 bases of the junction unaccounted for.

Sequenced material: PBMCs, taken around atezolizumab (anti-PD-L1) treatment. The sequence joins TRBV27 to TRBJ2-3, and 14 junctional nucleotides match TRBD2. The receptor was derived from a man in his sixties or seventies with urothelial cancer. The bases read TGTGCCAGCAGGTCGGGACTAGCGGGAGTAGTGGGCACAGATACGCAGTATTTT. It encodes CASRSGLAGVVGTDTQYF.